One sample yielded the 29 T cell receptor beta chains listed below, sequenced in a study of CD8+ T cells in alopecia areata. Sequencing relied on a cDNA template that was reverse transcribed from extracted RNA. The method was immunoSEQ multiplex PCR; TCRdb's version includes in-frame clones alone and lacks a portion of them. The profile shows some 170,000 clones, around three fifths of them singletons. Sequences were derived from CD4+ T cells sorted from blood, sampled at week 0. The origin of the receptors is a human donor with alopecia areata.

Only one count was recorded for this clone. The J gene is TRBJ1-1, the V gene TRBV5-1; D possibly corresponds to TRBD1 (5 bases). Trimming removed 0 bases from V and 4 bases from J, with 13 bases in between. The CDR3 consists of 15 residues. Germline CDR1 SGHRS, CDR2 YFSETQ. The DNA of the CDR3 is TGCGCCAGCAGCTTGGGGGGTCAGGGTGGCACTGAAGCTTTCTTT. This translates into CASSLGGQGGTEAFF.

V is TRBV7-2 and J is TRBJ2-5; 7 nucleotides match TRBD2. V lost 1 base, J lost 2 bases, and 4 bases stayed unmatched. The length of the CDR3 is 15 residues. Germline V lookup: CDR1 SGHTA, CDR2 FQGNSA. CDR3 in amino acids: CASSLVWGGQETQYF. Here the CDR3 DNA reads TGTGCCAGCAGCTTAGTTTGGGGGGGACAAGAGACCCAGTACTTC. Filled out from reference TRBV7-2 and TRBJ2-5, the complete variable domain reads GAGVSQSPSNKVTEKGKDVELRCDPISGHTALYWYRQSLGQGLEFLIYFQGNSAPDKSGLPSDRFSAERTGGSVSTLTIQRTQQEDSAVYLCASSLVWGGQETQYFGPGTRLLVL.

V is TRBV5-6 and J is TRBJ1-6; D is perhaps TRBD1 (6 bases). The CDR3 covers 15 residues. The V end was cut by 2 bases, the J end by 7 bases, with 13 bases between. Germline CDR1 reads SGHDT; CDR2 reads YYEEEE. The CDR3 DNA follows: TGTGCCAGCAGCTTCCGCGGAACAGGGAATTCACCCCTCCACTTT. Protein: CASSFRGTGNSPLHF. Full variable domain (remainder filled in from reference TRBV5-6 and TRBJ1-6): DAGVTQSPTHLIKTRGQQVTLRCSPKSGHDTVSWYQQALGQGPQFIFQYYEEEERQRGNFPDRFSGHQFPNYSSELNVNALLLGDSALYLCASSFRGTGNSPLHFGNGTRLTVT.

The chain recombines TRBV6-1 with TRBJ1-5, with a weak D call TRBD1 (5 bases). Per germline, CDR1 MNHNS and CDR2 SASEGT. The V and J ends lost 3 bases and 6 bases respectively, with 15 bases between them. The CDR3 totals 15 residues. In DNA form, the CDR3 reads TGTGCCAGCAGTGATGCGTGGCAGGGCGGTCAGCCCCAGCATTTT. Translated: CASSDAWQGGQPQHF.

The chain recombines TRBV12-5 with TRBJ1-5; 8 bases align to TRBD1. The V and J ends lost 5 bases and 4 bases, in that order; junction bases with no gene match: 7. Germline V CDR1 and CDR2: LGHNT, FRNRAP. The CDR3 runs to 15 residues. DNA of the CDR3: TGTGCTAGTGGTAGCGGACAGGGCCAAAATCAGCCCCAGCATTTT. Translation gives CASGSGQGQNQPQHF.

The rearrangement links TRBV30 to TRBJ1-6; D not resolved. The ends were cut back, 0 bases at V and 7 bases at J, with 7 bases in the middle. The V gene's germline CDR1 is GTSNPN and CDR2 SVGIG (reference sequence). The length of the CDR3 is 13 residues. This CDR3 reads CAWSVPPNSPLHF. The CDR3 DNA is TGTGCCTGGAGTGTACCGCCGAATTCACCCCTCCACTTT.

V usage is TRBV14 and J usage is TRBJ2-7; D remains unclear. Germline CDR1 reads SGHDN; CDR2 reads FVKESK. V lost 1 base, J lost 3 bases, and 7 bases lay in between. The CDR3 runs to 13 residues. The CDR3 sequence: CASSQAPNYEQYF. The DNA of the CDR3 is TGTGCCAGCAGCCAAGCCCCCAACTACGAGCAGTACTTC.

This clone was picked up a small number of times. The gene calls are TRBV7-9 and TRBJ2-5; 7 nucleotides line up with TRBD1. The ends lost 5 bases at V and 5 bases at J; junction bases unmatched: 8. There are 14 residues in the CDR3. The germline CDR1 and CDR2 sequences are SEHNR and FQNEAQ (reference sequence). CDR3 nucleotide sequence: TGTGCCAGCAGCCTAGGGACAGCGGATGAGACCCAGTACTTC. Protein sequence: CASSLGTADETQYF.

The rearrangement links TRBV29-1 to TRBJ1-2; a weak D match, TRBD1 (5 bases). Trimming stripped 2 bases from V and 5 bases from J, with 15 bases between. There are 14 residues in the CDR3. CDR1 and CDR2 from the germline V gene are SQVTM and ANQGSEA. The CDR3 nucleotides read TGCAGCGTTGAAATCGTGCAGGGTAGTTATGGCTACACCTTC. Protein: CSVEIVQGSYGYTF.

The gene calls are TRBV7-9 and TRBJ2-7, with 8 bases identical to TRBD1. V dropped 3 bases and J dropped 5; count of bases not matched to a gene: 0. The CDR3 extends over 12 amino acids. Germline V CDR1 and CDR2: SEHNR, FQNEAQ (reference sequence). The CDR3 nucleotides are TGTGCCAGCAGCTTGGGACAGGACGAGCAGTACTTC. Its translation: CASSLGQDEQYF.

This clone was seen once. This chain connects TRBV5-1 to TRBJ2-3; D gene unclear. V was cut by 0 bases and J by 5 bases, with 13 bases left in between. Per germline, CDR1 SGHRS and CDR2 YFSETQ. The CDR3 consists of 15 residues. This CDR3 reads CASSLDGPPEDTQYF. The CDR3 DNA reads TGCGCCAGCAGCTTGGACGGCCCCCCGGAAGATACGCAGTATTTT.

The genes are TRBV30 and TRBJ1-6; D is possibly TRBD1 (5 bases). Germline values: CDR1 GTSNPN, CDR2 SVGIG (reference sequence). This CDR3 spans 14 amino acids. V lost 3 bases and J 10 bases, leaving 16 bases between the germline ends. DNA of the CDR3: TGTGCCTGGAGCTGGAGGGGAAAAGCATCACCCCTCCACTTT. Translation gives CAWSWRGKASPLHF.

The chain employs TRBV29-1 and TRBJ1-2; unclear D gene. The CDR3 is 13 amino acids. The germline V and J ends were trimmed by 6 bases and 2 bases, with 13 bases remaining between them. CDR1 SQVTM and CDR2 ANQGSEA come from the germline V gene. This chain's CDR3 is CSVQRQVNYGYTF. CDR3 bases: TGCAGCGTCCAGAGGCAAGTGAACTATGGCTACACCTTC.

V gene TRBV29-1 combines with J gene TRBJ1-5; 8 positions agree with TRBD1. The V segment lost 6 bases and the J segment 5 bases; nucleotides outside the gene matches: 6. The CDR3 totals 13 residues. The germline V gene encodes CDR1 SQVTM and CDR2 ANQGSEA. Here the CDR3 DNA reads TGCAGCGTCCGGGACAGGCGAGATCAGCCCCAGCATTTT. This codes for CSVRDRRDQPQHF. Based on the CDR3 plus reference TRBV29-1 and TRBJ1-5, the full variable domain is SAVISQKPSRDICQRGTSLTIQCQVDSQVTMMFWYRQQPGQSLTLIATANQGSEATYESGFVIDKFPISRPNLTFSTLTVSNMSPEDSSIYLCSVRDRRDQPQHFGDGTRLSIL.

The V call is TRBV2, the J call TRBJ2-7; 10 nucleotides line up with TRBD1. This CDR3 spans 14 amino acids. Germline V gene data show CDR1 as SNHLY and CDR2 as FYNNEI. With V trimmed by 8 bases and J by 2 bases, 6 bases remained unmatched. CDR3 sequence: CASQGQGNAYEQYF. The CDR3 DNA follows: TGTGCCAGCCAGGGACAGGGGAATGCCTACGAGCAGTACTTC.

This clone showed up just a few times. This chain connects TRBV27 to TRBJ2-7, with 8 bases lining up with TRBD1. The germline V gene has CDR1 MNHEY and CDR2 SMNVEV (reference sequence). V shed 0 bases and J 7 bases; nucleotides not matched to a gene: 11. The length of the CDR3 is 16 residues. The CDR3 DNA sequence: TGTGCCAGCAGTTTATCGTCCGATCCCAGGGGGCGTGAGCAGTACTTC. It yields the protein CASSLSSDPRGREQYF.

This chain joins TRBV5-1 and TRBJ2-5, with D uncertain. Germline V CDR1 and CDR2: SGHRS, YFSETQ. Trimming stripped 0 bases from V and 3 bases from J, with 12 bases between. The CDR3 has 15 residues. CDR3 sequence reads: CASSLALTAEETQYF. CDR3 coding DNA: TGCGCCAGCAGCTTGGCCCTCACAGCAGAAGAGACCCAGTACTTC.

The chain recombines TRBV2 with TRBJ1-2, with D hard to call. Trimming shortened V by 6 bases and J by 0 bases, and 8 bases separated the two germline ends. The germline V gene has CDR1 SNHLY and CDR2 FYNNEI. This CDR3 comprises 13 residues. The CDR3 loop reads CASRDAPNYGYTF. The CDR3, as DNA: TGTGCCAGCAGGGACGCACCTAACTATGGCTACACCTTC.

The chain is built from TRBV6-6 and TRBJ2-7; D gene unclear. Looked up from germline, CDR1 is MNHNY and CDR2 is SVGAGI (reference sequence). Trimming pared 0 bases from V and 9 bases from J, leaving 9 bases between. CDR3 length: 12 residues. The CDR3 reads CASSYSSNPQYF. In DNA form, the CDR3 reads TGTGCCAGCAGTTACTCGAGTAACCCGCAGTACTTC.

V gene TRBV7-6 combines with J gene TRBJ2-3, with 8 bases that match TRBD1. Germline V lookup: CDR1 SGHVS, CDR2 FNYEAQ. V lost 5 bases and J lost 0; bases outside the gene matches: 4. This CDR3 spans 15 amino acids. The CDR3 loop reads CASSTQGASTDTQYF. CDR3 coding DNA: TGTGCCAGCAGCACGCAGGGGGCTAGCACAGATACGCAGTATTTT.

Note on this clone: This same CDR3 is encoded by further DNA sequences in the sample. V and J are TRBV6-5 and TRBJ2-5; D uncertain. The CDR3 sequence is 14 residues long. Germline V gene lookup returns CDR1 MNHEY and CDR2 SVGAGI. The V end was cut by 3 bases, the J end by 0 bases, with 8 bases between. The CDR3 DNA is TGTGCCAGCAGTTATGGCAGACACCAAGAGACCCAGTACTTC. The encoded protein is CASSYGRHQETQYF.

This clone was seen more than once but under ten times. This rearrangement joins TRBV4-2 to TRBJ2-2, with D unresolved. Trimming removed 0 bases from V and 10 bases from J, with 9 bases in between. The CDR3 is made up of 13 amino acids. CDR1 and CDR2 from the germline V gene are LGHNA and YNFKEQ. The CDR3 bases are TGTGCCAGCAGCCAAGATTATAGGGAGGAGCTGTTTTTT. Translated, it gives CASSQDYREELFF.

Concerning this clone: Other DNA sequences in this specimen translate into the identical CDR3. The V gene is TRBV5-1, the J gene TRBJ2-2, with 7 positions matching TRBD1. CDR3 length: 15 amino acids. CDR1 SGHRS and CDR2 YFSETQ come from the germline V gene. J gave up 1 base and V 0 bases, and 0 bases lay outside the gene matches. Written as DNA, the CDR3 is TGCGCCAGCAGCTTGGGACAGGGGAACACCGGGGAGCTGTTTTTT. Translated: CASSLGQGNTGELFF. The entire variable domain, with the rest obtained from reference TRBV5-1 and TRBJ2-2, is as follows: KAGVTQTPRYLIKTRGQQVTLSCSPISGHRSVSWYQQTPGQGLQFLFEYFSETQRNKGNFPGRFSGRQFSNSRSEMNVSTLELGDSALYLCASSLGQGNTGELFFGEGSRLTVL.

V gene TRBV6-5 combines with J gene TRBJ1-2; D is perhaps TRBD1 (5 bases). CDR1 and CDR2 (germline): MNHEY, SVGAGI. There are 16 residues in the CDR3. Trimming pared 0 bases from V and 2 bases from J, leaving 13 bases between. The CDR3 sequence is CASSYSFRAENYGYTF. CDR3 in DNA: TGTGCCAGCAGTTACTCGTTCAGGGCAGAGAACTATGGCTACACCTTC.

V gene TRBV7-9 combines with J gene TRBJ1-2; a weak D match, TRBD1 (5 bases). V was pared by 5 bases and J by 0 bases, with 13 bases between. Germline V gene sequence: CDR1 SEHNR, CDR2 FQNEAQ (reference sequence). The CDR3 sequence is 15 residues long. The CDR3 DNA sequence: TGTGCCAGCAGCCCCACGGGGACCCCTAACTATGGCTACACCTTC. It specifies CASSPTGTPNYGYTF.

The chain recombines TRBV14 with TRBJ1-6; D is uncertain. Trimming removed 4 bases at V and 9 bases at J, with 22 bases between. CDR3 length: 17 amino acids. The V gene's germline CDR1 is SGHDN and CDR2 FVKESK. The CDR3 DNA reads TGTGCCAGCAGCCCGAAGTTAAACTCCTGGGTCGGTTCACCCCTCCACTTT. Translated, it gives CASSPKLNSWVGSPLHF.

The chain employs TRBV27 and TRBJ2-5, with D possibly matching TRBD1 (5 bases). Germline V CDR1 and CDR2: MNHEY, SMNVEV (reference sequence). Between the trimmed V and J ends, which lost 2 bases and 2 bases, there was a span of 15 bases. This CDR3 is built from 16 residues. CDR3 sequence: CASSLLGSGIQETQYF. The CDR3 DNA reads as TGTGCCAGCAGTTTACTAGGGTCAGGGATACAAGAGACCCAGTACTTC.

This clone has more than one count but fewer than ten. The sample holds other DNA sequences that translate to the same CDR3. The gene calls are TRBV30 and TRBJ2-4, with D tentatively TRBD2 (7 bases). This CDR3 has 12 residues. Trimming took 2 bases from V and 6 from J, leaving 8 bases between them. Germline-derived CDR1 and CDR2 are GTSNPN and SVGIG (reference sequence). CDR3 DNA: TGTGCCTGGAGTAGGGGGGGAAACATTCAGTACTTC. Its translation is CAWSRGGNIQYF.

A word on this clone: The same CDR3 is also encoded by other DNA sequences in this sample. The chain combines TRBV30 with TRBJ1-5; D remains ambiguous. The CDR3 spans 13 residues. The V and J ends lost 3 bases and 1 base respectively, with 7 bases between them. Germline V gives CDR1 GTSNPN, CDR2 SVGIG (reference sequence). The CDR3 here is CAWSRDSNQPQHF. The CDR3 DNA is TGTGCCTGGAGCCGCGACAGCAATCAGCCCCAGCATTTT. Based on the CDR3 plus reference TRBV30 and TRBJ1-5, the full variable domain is SQTIHQWPATLVQPVGSPLSLECTVEGTSNPNLYWYRQAAGRGLQLLFYSVGIGQISSEVPQNLSASRPQDRQFILSSKKLLLSDSGFYLCAWSRDSNQPQHFGDGTRLSIL.